What follows describes a single T cell receptor (beta chain). Its antigen remains undetermined. The read finishes 3 residues shy of the CDR3 end, and the germline J gene is used to complete it. TCR beta CDR3 regions were amplified by multiplex PCR using the immunoSEQ assay from an average of about 1,200 ng genomic DNA per sample. The assay corrected primer bias using a complete synthetic TCR repertoire to establish an amplification baseline. The amplicons were sequenced on the Illumina platform. The paper's data handling went like this. Sequence errors were corrected by clustering with frequency ratios and a modified nearest-neighbor algorithm, and the sequences were then analyzed in the immunoSEQ Analyzer using IMGT gene definitions. At each rarefaction depth, TCR richness and evenness were averaged across 20 rarefaction repeats, and samples with fewer sequences than that depth were excluded. Wilcoxon rank sum tests with FDR correction were used to compare relative abundances of V, D and J genes between the groups. For the blinded duplicates, the intraclass correlation was 95.6% for TCR richness and averaged about 76% across about 67 gene segments. What TCRdb holds here is the immuneACCESS table cut down to in-frame rearrangements. Part of the clones is not present; checked against another copy, under half of the missing clones reflect an unresolved V gene, and the others are unexplained. V, J and clone size reflect that table, while D and trimming were determined from the DNA. This sample's records show around 28,000 clones. 4.2% of the sample lies in the top ten.

Every participant had a single incident cervical HPV16 infection, and women with prevalent HPV16 infections were excluded. Cervical HPV DNA was detected by MY09/MY11 PCR and genotyped by dot-blot hybridization. About 14 mL of heparinized blood were centrifuged, and the buffy coat was split into aliquots, frozen at -30 degrees C, and then kept at -80 degrees C. Genomic DNA was extracted from buffy coat specimens using QIAGEN kits. The record originates from a study of T cells in women clearing cervical HPV infection (dated by TCRdb to 2016 to 2019). Background for the entire study: The cases were 20 to 25 women with histologically confirmed HPV16-related CIN3 or worse, and 2 of these cases were invasive cancers. The 25 or so controls were women who cleared a single incident HPV16 infection within 12 months without developing precancer or cancer. Blood from cases was collected at the visit where the lesion was first found, while blood from controls was collected once the infection could no longer be detected. For cases, a median interval of approximately 140 days, with an interquartile range of about 80 to 200 days, was observed between lesion detection and blood sampling. HLA typing was available for only a few women, so HLA type could not be excluded as a confounder. The exploratory proof-of-principle case-control study was nested within the Guanacaste HPV Natural History Study in Costa Rica and compared TCR repertoires across cervical HPV16 outcomes. Cases and controls were matched on age within five years and on year of sample collection. Cases had a median age of approximately 35 years and controls had a median age of around 40, with no significant differences in baseline characteristics. In the parent cohort, approximately 9,900 women aged 18 or older were enrolled in Guanacaste, Costa Rica, during about 1992 to 1994 and then followed for less than nine years. Quality controls consisted of five blinded duplicates per group, for a total of approximately 60 samples made up of 50 or so participants and ten or so replicates. The research as a whole found: Because T-cell numbers per sample were unknown, differences in richness could reflect varying T-cell content rather than repertoire biology. Across sequencing depths, CIN3+ cases showed significantly higher TCR repertoire richness than controls, but evenness did not differ between the groups. Lower TRBV6-7 relative abundance was observed in cases than in controls (0.11% versus 0.16%; Bonferroni P = 0.0008). Random forest classifiers combining richness and V gene abundances distinguished cases from controls with an estimated AUC of 0.7 to 0.85. Whether associations preceded infection or resulted from infection could not be shown with the cross-sectional design, and effector/memory subsets and HPV-specific T cells were not isolated.

CDR1 and CDR2, per the germline V gene, are SGHTA and FQGNSA. There are 15 amino acids in the CDR3, from cysteine to phenylalanine inclusive. Sequencing covers 36 bases of the CDR3, shown here with the frame starting at base 1. The germline ends are 10 bases apart after V is trimmed by 1 base and J by 1 base. Recombination connected TRBV7-2 to TRBJ2-5; 6 matching bases give a weak D call of TRBD2. Material: blood buffy coat. The source of this sequence is a woman between 18 and 69 years old with a cervical HPV16 infection that either progressed to CIN3+ or cleared (not recorded which). The DNA read from the CDR3 is TGTGCCAGCAGCTTAGTACCGGGGGTCCAAGAGACC. It encodes CASSLVPGVQET. The CDR3, in full, reads CASSLVPGVQETQYF.